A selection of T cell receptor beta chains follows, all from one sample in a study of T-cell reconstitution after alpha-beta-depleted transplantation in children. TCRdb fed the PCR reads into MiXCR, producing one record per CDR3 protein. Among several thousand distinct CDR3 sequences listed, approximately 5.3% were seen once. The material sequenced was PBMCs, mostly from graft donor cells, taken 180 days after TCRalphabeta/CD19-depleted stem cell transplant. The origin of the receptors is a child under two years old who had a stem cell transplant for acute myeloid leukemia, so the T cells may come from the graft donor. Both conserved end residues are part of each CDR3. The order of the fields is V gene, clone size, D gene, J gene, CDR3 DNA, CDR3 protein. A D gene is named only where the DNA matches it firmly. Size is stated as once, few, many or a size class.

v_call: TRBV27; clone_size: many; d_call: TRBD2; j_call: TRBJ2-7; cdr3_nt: TGTGCCAGCAGTTTACAGGCCGGGACTAGCGGCCCCTACGAGCAGTACTTC; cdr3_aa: CASSLQAGTSGPYEQYF
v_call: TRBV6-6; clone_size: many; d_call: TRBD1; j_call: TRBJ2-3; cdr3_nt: TGTGCCAGCATCCACGGACAGGGTTGGACAGATACGCAGTATTTT; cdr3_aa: CASIHGQGWTDTQYF
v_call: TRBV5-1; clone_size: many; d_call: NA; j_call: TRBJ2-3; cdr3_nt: TGCGCCAGCAGCTTGCGGGCCGACACAGATACGCAGTATTTT; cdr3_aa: CASSLRADTDTQYF
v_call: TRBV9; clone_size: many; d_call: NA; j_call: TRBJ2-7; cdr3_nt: TGTGCCAGCAGCGTAGGAACAGGGTCTAGCTACGAGCAGTACTTC; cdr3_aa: CASSVGTGSSYEQYF
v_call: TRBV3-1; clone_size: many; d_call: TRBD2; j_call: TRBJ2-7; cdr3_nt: TGTGCCAGCAGCCAAGAACTAACTAGCGGGGTCTACGAGCAGTACTTC; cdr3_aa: CASSQELTSGVYEQYF
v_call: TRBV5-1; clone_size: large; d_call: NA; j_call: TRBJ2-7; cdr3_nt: TGCGCCAGCAGCTTTGGTAGCGGACCCTACGAGCAGTACTTC; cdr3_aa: CASSFGSGPYEQYF
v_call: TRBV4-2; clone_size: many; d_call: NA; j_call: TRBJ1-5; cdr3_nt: TGTGCCAGCAGCCAAGAGAGGGCAGGGATGGGCTATCAGCCCCAGCATTTT; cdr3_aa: CASSQERAGMGYQPQHF
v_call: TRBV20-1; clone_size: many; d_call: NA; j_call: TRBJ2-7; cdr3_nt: TGCAGTGCTATAGGTCTCCTGCGACAGATCGACGAGCAGTACTTC; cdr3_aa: CSAIGLLRQIDEQYF
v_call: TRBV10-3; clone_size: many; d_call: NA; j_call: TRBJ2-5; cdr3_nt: TGTGCCATCAGTGACGCCATACAAGAGACCCAGTACTTC; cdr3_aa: CAISDAIQETQYF
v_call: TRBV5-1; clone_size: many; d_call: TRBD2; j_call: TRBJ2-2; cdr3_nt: TGCGCCAGCAGCCACTTGTTGGGCCCTAGCGGCTTCACCGGGGAGCTGTTTTTT; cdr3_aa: CASSHLLGPSGFTGELFF